The sequence of this TCR beta chain was determined in a study of cytomegalovirus exposure and HLA in healthy donors (TCRdb year 2017). General notes on the study: An earlier analysis of around 600 of the donors reported 250 to 300 Gb of sequence data and 100 million to 130 million unique TCR beta sequences from some 180 million T cells. An early release covering 500 to 750 HLA-typed donors comprised roughly 300 gigabases of sequencing data and about 90 million unique TCR sequences. Among the roughly 390 genotyped donors, approximately 81% belonged to the genetic ancestry cluster associated with self-reported Caucasian donors. The study aimed to test whether cataloging public T cell receptors could reveal signatures of past pathogen exposure. The study used immunosequencing to profile the T cell repertoires of more than 650 subjects and linked those repertoires to cytomegalovirus serostatus. Along with the 666-subject first cohort, a separate validation cohort of approximately 110 different subjects was used. High-throughput TCR immunosequencing, statistical association of individual TCRs with disease status, and machine learning were combined to predict cytomegalovirus infection status. A later analysis re-analyzed previously published TCR beta repertoires from 666 donors and added high-resolution HLA genotyping to study TCR occurrence patterns. Rather than using new phenotypic data, the later analysis identified candidate immune exposures from TCR beta sequences and from how often those sequences occurred across donors. An earlier analysis of some 500 of the donors used high-throughput TCR beta sequencing to judge whether each TCR beta V gene segment behaved as functional or pseudogenic. Donor age, sex, ethnicity and CMV serostatus were compiled alongside the repertoire data. In a later genetic analysis, genome-wide SNP genotypes for about 60% of the 666 donors were used, and that subset was treated as a discovery cohort. Every discovery cohort repertoire had been produced on one sequencing platform. Class I and class II HLA loci were covered by the typing at four-digit resolution. Typing coverage varied by locus: roughly 629-630 donors for A, B, C, DRB1 and DQB1; roughly 500 for DQA1; more than 600 for DPA1; more than 450 for DPB1. Because of strong linkage in the cohort, four or five DR-DQ haplotypes were treated as single units for association and clustering. Among some 400 genotyped donors of the cohort, an average of roughly 230,000 unique TCR beta nucleotide sequences was sequenced per donor, of which about 18% were non-productive. General findings and caveats noted by the study authors: A later analysis found that most CMV-associated TCR beta chains appeared HLA-restricted, with HLA associations seemingly driven largely by CMV exposure. In a later genetic analysis, a missense DCLRE1C variant was associated with V-gene and J-gene trimming of TCR beta chains, and the association was replicated in an independent cohort. An earlier analysis of roughly 570 of the donors showed that most TCR beta V segments appeared in productive rearrangements either about 90% or about 30% of the time, which broadly matched IMGT annotations. In a later analysis, several top co-occurrence clusters were reported to appear linked to parvovirus B19, influenza, CMV and Epstein-Barr virus. Roughly uniform sequencing depth across donors was assumed in presence/absence analyses, although this assumption may not hold. In the study, some 160 TCR beta chains were listed as associated with cytomegalovirus. Most TCR sequences were observed very rarely across donors, whereas some public TCRs were present in many individuals. According to a later genetic analysis, donors in an Asian-associated ancestry cluster had fewer N-insertions in productive TCRs than the approximately 700-donor mean. When HLA alleles, especially DR and DQ, strongly co-occurred, TCR associations were difficult to assign to individual alleles. Compared with equally common non-associated chains, HLA-associated TCR beta chains in a later analysis were more clonally expanded and had lower generation probabilities. A further reported finding was that TCR beta sequences accurately predicted the HLA-A and HLA-B alleles for most subjects in the first cohort. In vitro tests confirmed that a few of the cytomegalovirus-associated TCR beta chains recognize cytomegalovirus antigens. The 87-base-pair reads could not distinguish some IMGT-functional V segments, including TRBV6-2 and TRBV6-3, so those segments were excluded. A cluster of highly shared sequence variants was judged likely to represent a technical artifact of the sequencing pipeline. In this cohort, only TCR beta chains were sequenced, and detectable features were limited by the absence of alpha or paired-chain data. A later analysis found that TCR association rates varied across HLA loci, with DRB1 alleles showing the most associated TCRs and HLA-C alleles the fewest. In a later analysis, 15,000 to 20,000 TCR beta sequences were associated with specific HLA alleles at a false discovery rate of 0.05. CMV serostatus was the only immune exposure information available for the cohort. In both the original and validation cohorts, the classifier was reported to diagnose cytomegalovirus status with high specificity and sensitivity. Linkage disequilibrium might explain the correlated functional status among segregating V segments, but an unknown experimental factor could not be ruled out. According to the authors, the approach could potentially be generalized to other disease states and immunological phenotypes. Because counts were too low, around 18 rarely observed V segments, including chromosome 9 orphons, were left out of the earlier analysis of a few hundred of the donors. Because some donors lacked HLA typing at each locus, the association tests relied only on the typed subset.

The CDR3, from cysteine to phenylalanine, totals 12 residues. Just the 36-base CDR3 DNA is kept, in frame starting at base 1. CDR1 and CDR2, looked up from the germline V gene, are MDHEN and SYDVKM. V was cut back by 5 bases and J by 8 bases, leaving a gap of 12 bases between them. Of note for this clone: There is no known antigen for this receptor. No base qualities exist here, and no much larger clone lies one base off it.

The cohort consisted of 650 to 850 healthy bone marrow donors. At the time of sampling, every cohort member was nominally healthy, though immune exposures that went unrecorded were likely present. The donor tested CMV seropositive and was one of the 289 seropositive cohort members. Every donor gave a peripheral blood sample, and the peripheral blood mononuclear cells from that sample were used for TCR beta sequencing. Genomic DNA extraction from the blood cell samples was performed with the Qiagen DNeasy Blood Extraction Kit. The library was made by the immunoSEQ multiplex PCR assay. A mixture of 60 forward primers for TCR Vbeta segments and 13 reverse primers for TCR Jbeta segments was used in the multiplex PCR. Amplification of the CDR3 region of rearranged TCR beta genes was performed with a multiplex PCR assay on genomic DNA. Amplified TCR beta libraries were sequenced as 87-base-pair reads on the Illumina HiSeq System. Per the original workflow: A later analysis counted about 80 million unique TCR beta chains across the 640 or so repertoires, and around 12 million of these chains were shared by at least two donors. A nearest-neighbor algorithm error-corrected the raw reads and collapsed the reads into unique sequences, merging closely related sequences to remove PCR and sequencing errors. V, D and J gene segments were assigned by aligning CDR3 sequences to IMGT reference sequences. For a sequence to be retained, at least a six-nucleotide match to both a V gene segment and a J gene segment was required. A rearrangement counted as productive if the CDR3 had no stop codons and remained in frame with V and J, and every other rearrangement counted as non-productive. CDR3 was defined by IMGT convention, running from the second conserved V-encoded cysteine to the conserved J-encoded phenylalanine. The earlier analysis of 500 to 600 of the donors excluded sequences that lacked an unambiguous match to a single V gene segment. In an earlier analysis of around 600 of the donors, V segments were called functional above 56.7% productive rearrangements and were called segregating when the between-donor standard deviation exceeded 5%. A statistical classification framework was built to diagnose cytomegalovirus status from the catalog of TCR beta chain sequences. In a later analysis, V and J genes were assigned by comparing TCR nucleotide sequences against IMGT/GENE-DB human TR gene sequences. The TCRdist pipeline was used in a later analysis to assign CDR3 sequences and most-parsimonious VDJ recombination scenarios. In a later analysis, each TCR beta chain was defined by its CDR3 amino acid sequence together with its V-gene family, and reads without a unique V-gene family were excluded. In a later analysis, nearly 600 highly shared, low-generation-probability nucleotide sequences were removed to address suspected cross-contamination and a sequencing artifact. In a later analysis, a clonal expansion index was calculated for each public chain from normalized within-repertoire ranks of inferred template counts. A later analysis computed generation probabilities with a VDJ recombination model fitted to out-of-frame rearrangements, and checked the results against IGoR. A later analysis scored TCR-TCR, TCR-HLA and TCR-CMV co-occurrence with hypergeometric tests, applying a repertoire-size bias correction to TCR pairs. False discovery rates were estimated in a later analysis by permuting HLA or CMV assignments 20 times. In a later analysis, co-occurring TCRs were grouped using DBSCAN, and TCRdist sequence similarity was added for clustering within HLA-allele-positive subsets. Repertoires with fewer than 30,000 or more than 120,000 public chains, plus five repertoires with anomalous nucleotide sharing, were excluded from co-occurrence clustering. TCRdb's version of the immuneACCESS table is confined to in-frame rearrangements and falls short of the full clone set. An unresolved V gene accounts for under half of the shortfall where checked; the remainder is of unknown origin. That table furnishes V, J and clone size, whereas the DNA furnished D and trimming. For this sample the table gives about 110,000 clones, of which under 80% were detected only once. The ten largest account for under 6.5% of the sample.

This clonotype was sampled from a woman in her forties or fifties in good health and CMV-seropositive. The sample taken for sequencing was PBMCs. The chain joins TRBV28 to TRBJ1-2, with no confidently assigned D gene. The CDR3 region has the sequence CASSIPMRGYTF. The nucleotides are TGTGCCAGCAGTATTCCCATGCGCGGCTACACCTTC.